The clone carrying this TCR beta chain showed up just a few times. Its antigen is still unknown. Sample-barcoded 5' priming and a J-beta primer mix drove a second PCR of 7 to 11 cycles. One entry per CDR3 protein, called by TCRdb with MiXCR from the 5' RACE reads. The sample has about 1.7 million distinct CDR3 sequences, 25% to 30% seen once. Approximately 10 milliliters of peripheral blood were drawn from each donor into EDTA-treated tubes. Each sample provided at least 6 micrograms of extracted total RNA. This sample was taken from a study of blood T cells in healthy people across ages. About the research overall: About one barcoded beta molecule per two T cells was the capture yield of template switching. Study outcomes and limitations: Diversity of TCR beta correlated strongly with naive T cell percentage.

V was cut by 2 bases and J by 9 bases, with 11 bases left in between. This CDR3 has 13 amino acids. Germline assignment: CDR1 SGHTA and CDR2 FQGNSA. This receptor was taken from a woman in her twenties or thirties in good health. Source material: blood. V and J are TRBV7-2 and TRBJ2-1; a weak D match, TRBD1 (5 bases). For the CDR3, the DNA is TGTGCCAGCAGCTTAACGATCCAGGGTGAGCAGTTCTTC. Translating gives CASSLTIQGEQFF.